The rows below give T cell receptor beta chains drawn from one sample of a study of T cell repertoires in cytomegalovirus infection. These receptors have no identified antigens. TCRdb used MiXCR to reprocess the reads, holding one entry per CDR3 protein. Of some 590,000 distinct CDR3 sequences listed, around 40% are singletons. The sequenced sample was cultured PBMCs, obtained from culture after CMV antigen stimulation. The source is a human donor in good health (CMV status not recorded). Some clones in this sample may be carry-over from other donors' samples. The CDR3 runs from the conserved cysteine through the conserved F or W. D genes are given only for firm matches.

D	V	J	CDR3
.	TRBV10-2	TRBJ2-7	CASSTQGIEQYF
.	TRBV20-1	TRBJ2-3	CSARALPSTDTQYF
TRBD2	TRBV7-2	TRBJ2-3	CASSLAGPTDTQYF
TRBD1	TRBV20-1	TRBJ2-3	CSASQGVGDTQYF
.	TRBV4-1	TRBJ1-1	CASSQDPHRSVEAFF
.	TRBV7-2	TRBJ1-4	CASSLPLEKLFF
.	TRBV5-8	TRBJ1-1	CARSLGRYPTNEAFF
.	TRBV20-1	TRBJ1-3	CSARDFGNTIYF
.	TRBV20-1	TRBJ1-2	CSARDRRNGGYTF
TRBD1	TRBV4-2	TRBJ2-7	CASSQGPPDRASSEQYF
.	TRBV6-1	TRBJ1-5	CASKVRSVGVHQPQHF
.	TRBV5-6	TRBJ2-7	CASSWTEAYEQYF